A selection of T cell receptor beta chains follows, all from one sample in a study of blood T cell repertoires in COVID-19. Method: immunoSEQ multiplex PCR; TCRdb's copy keeps in-frame clones and lacks some. The profile covers 200,000 to 250,000 clones, with roughly 86% appearing a single time and roughly 3% taken by the ten largest. The sequencing sample was made of peripheral blood. The receptor set was obtained from a man aged 55 to 70 with acute or convalescent COVID-19. Each CDR3 is given with its conserved first and last residue. Each record gives: CDR3 DNA, CDR3 protein, D gene, V gene, CDR3 length, J gene, clone size. D genes are given only for firm matches. Rows may omit the clone size; those that give it use once, few, many or a size class.

DNA: TGTGCCAGCAGCCGACGGGGGGACACCATATATTTT; CDR3: CASSRRGDTIYF; D: -; V: TRBV6-5; length: 12; J: TRBJ1-3; size: -
DNA: TGTGCCAGCAGCGTAGGGGCTAGCGGGGGAAGTGGGACCCAGTACTTC; CDR3: CASSVGASGGSGTQYF; D: TRBD2; V: TRBV9; length: 16; J: TRBJ2-5; size: -
DNA: TGTGCCAGCAGCTTTCGCCCGCGGGAAGACACCATATATTTT; CDR3: CASSFRPREDTIYF; D: -; V: TRBV11-2; length: 14; J: TRBJ1-3; size: -
DNA: TGTGCCAGCAGCTACGGGACAGGGATCTACGAGCAGTACTTC; CDR3: CASSYGTGIYEQYF; D: TRBD1; V: TRBV7-9; length: 14; J: TRBJ2-7; size: -
DNA: TGCAGCGTTTCAGGGGGCACAGATACGCAGTATTTT; CDR3: CSVSGGTDTQYF; D: -; V: TRBV29-1; length: 12; J: TRBJ2-3; size: -
DNA: TGTGCCAGCAGTCCGCGGGGGACCTACAATGAGCAGTTCTTC; CDR3: CASSPRGTYNEQFF; D: TRBD2; V: TRBV6-6; length: 14; J: TRBJ2-1; size: -
DNA: TGTGCCAGCTCACCGGGACAGGTTAATGAAAAACTGTTTTTT; CDR3: CASSPGQVNEKLFF; D: TRBD1; V: TRBV18; length: 14; J: TRBJ1-4; size: few
DNA: TGTGCCAGCAGCCCAAGACTAGCGGGGATTAACGAGCAGTACTTC; CDR3: CASSPRLAGINEQYF; D: TRBD2; V: TRBV6-5; length: 15; J: TRBJ2-7; size: -
DNA: TGTGCCAGCAGCTTATCGGGGGGGCCAATAAATGAGCAGTTCTTC; CDR3: CASSLSGGPINEQFF; D: TRBD2; V: TRBV7-3; length: 15; J: TRBJ2-1; size: -
DNA: TGTGCCAGCAGTTTAAAGGCGGGGGGGCCAGATACGCAGTATTTT; CDR3: CASSLKAGGPDTQYF; D: TRBD2; V: TRBV27; length: 15; J: TRBJ2-3; size: -
DNA: TGCGCCAGCAGCTTGGCTTTTGACTATGGCTACACCTTC; CDR3: CASSLAFDYGYTF; D: -; V: TRBV5-1; length: 13; J: TRBJ1-2; size: -
DNA: TGCAGCGTACCCGGCAGGGGGCGAGAGACCCAGTACTTC; CDR3: CSVPGRGRETQYF; D: TRBD1; V: TRBV29-1; length: 13; J: TRBJ2-5; size: -
DNA: TGTGCCTGGACCGGGGACAGGATCTCTACGGATGAGCAGTTCTTC; CDR3: CAWTGDRISTDEQFF; D: TRBD1; V: TRBV30; length: 15; J: TRBJ2-1; size: -
DNA: TGTGCCAGCTCATCTCAGGGCTCTGGGGCCAACGTCCTGACTTTC; CDR3: CASSSQGSGANVLTF; D: -; V: TRBV18; length: 15; J: TRBJ2-6; size: -
DNA: TGTGCCAGCAGCAGGACAGCTAACTATGGCTACACCTTC; CDR3: CASSRTANYGYTF; D: -; V: TRBV6-2/TRBV6-3; length: 13; J: TRBJ1-2; size: -
DNA: TGCGCCAGCAGCCTAGGAGGACAGGGCTTTTCTGGTGGCTACACCTTC; CDR3: CASSLGGQGFSGGYTF; D: TRBD1; V: TRBV5-1; length: 16; J: TRBJ1-2; size: -
DNA: TGTGCCAGCAGCCCCGGGTTGCCCTATGGCTACACCTTC; CDR3: CASSPGLPYGYTF; D: -; V: TRBV5-5; length: 13; J: TRBJ1-2; size: -
DNA: TGTGCCAGCAGCTGGGCCGTGAACACTGAAGCTTTCTTT; CDR3: CASSWAVNTEAFF; D: -; V: TRBV7-3; length: 13; J: TRBJ1-1; size: once
DNA: TGTGCCAGCAGCCAAGTTGCCGCGCGGGGACAGGGTGTTTGGGAGCAGTACTTC; CDR3: CASSQVAARGQGVWEQYF; D: TRBD1; V: TRBV3-1/TRBV3-2; length: 18; J: TRBJ2-7; size: -
DNA: TGTGCCAGCAGCCAAGCTAGCACAGATACGCAGTATTTT; CDR3: CASSQASTDTQYF; D: -; V: TRBV3-1/TRBV3-2; length: 13; J: TRBJ2-3; size: -
DNA: TGTGCCAGCAGCCTGACTAGCGGGAGCTACAATGAGCAGTTCTTC; CDR3: CASSLTSGSYNEQFF; D: TRBD2; V: TRBV5-4; length: 15; J: TRBJ2-1; size: -
DNA: TGTGCCAGCAGTCGGGACAGGGGGGCGGACCAGCCCCAGCATTTT; CDR3: CASSRDRGADQPQHF; D: TRBD1; V: TRBV6-6; length: 15; J: TRBJ1-5; size: -
DNA: TGTGCCAGCAGTCCGGGGGAGACCCAGTACTTC; CDR3: CASSPGETQYF; D: -; V: TRBV6-2/TRBV6-3; length: 11; J: TRBJ2-5; size: -
DNA: TGTGCCAGCAGTTACCCGACGACTGTAGGAGCCCCAGTCCCCCTCCACTTT; CDR3: CASSYPTTVGAPVPLHF; D: -; V: TRBV6-2/TRBV6-3; length: 17; J: TRBJ1-6; size: -
DNA: TGTGCCAGAAGCCCCGGACAGCCCTTCAATTCACCCCTCCACTTT; CDR3: CARSPGQPFNSPLHF; D: -; V: TRBV5-3; length: 15; J: TRBJ1-6; size: -
DNA: TGTGCCAGCAGCTTCTTAGGAGACAGGGCGTACGAGCAGTACTTC; CDR3: CASSFLGDRAYEQYF; D: TRBD1; V: TRBV11-2; length: 15; J: TRBJ2-7; size: -
DNA: TGTGCCAGCAGTTTAGACAGGGTTATCCAGCCCCAGCATTTT; CDR3: CASSLDRVIQPQHF; D: TRBD1; V: TRBV28; length: 14; J: TRBJ1-5; size: -
DNA: TGTGCCAGCTCACCGTCGACAGGAGCTGGAAACACCATATATTTT; CDR3: CASSPSTGAGNTIYF; D: -; V: TRBV18; length: 15; J: TRBJ1-3; size: -
DNA: TGTGCCAGCTCTGGACAGGGGGCAGGGGGGTACCAAGAGACCCAGTACTTC; CDR3: CASSGQGAGGYQETQYF; D: TRBD1; V: TRBV3-1/TRBV3-2; length: 17; J: TRBJ2-5; size: -
DNA: TGTGCCAGCAGTTTGATCTCAGGGAGCTACACCTTC; CDR3: CASSLISGSYTF; D: -; V: TRBV12-3/TRBV12-4; length: 12; J: TRBJ1-2; size: -
DNA: TGTGCCACAAAAAACCAAGGGGCCCCCACAGATACGCAGTATTTT; CDR3: CATKNQGAPTDTQYF; D: -; V: TRBV2; length: 15; J: TRBJ2-3; size: -
DNA: TGCGCCAGCAGCTTGGGAGCTGTCGAGACCCAGTACTTC; CDR3: CASSLGAVETQYF; D: -; V: TRBV5-1; length: 13; J: TRBJ2-5; size: -
DNA: TGTGCCAGCAGCCAACTAGCGGGGGGGCCGGAGACCCAGTACTTC; CDR3: CASSQLAGGPETQYF; D: TRBD2; V: TRBV14; length: 15; J: TRBJ2-5; size: -
DNA: TGTGCCAGCAGCTGGGACATCCAGGGCACTGAAGCTTTCTTT; CDR3: CASSWDIQGTEAFF; D: -; V: TRBV5-4; length: 14; J: TRBJ1-1; size: -
DNA: TGTGCCAGCAGTGGTGTAGGACAGGGGGCCACTGAAGCTTTCTTT; CDR3: CASSGVGQGATEAFF; D: TRBD1; V: TRBV2; length: 15; J: TRBJ1-1; size: -
DNA: TGTGCCAGCTCAGCCAGGGGACTAGCGTCCAATGAGCAGTTCTTC; CDR3: CASSARGLASNEQFF; D: TRBD2; V: TRBV18; length: 15; J: TRBJ2-1; size: -
DNA: TGTGCCAGCAGTCGACTATACAATGAGCAGTTCTTC; CDR3: CASSRLYNEQFF; D: -; V: TRBV14; length: 12; J: TRBJ2-1; size: -
DNA: TGCGCCAGCAGCCATGTCCCCCTAACGAAGCAGTTCTTC; CDR3: CASSHVPLTKQFF; D: -; V: TRBV4-1; length: 13; J: TRBJ2-1; size: once
DNA: TGTGCCAGCAAACAGGGATCACAGGCCGAGCAGTACTTC; CDR3: CASKQGSQAEQYF; D: -; V: TRBV2; length: 13; J: TRBJ2-7; size: -
DNA: TGTGCCAGCAGTTTATATGACAGGGGGCCCGTCTTGTTCTTC; CDR3: CASSLYDRGPVLFF; D: TRBD1; V: TRBV27; length: 14; J: TRBJ2-1; size: once
DNA: TGTGCCAGCAGCCCCACACGGGGGGCTCCGAGCTCCTACAATGAGCAGTTCTTC; CDR3: CASSPTRGAPSSYNEQFF; D: -; V: TRBV7-3; length: 18; J: TRBJ2-1; size: -
DNA: TGTGCCAGCAGCTTAGGTATTGGGGACAGGCGCTATGAAGCTTTCTTT; CDR3: CASSLGIGDRRYEAFF; D: TRBD1; V: TRBV7-3; length: 16; J: TRBJ1-1; size: -
DNA: TGTGCCAGCAGTTACTCGGGCCCAGGGGGCATATACAATGAGCAGTTCTTC; CDR3: CASSYSGPGGIYNEQFF; D: TRBD1; V: TRBV6-2/TRBV6-3; length: 17; J: TRBJ2-1; size: -
DNA: TGTGCCAGCAGCCAGCCCGGACAGGGGTACAATGAGCAGTTCTTC; CDR3: CASSQPGQGYNEQFF; D: TRBD1; V: TRBV3-1/TRBV3-2; length: 15; J: TRBJ2-1; size: once
DNA: TGTGCCAGCAGCTTAGGGGCGGGGGCGACCAACTATGGCTACACCTTC; CDR3: CASSLGAGATNYGYTF; D: -; V: TRBV7-8; length: 16; J: TRBJ1-2; size: -
DNA: TGTGCCAGCAGCTTAGGGGACAGGTCAGGCGAGCAGTACTTC; CDR3: CASSLGDRSGEQYF; D: TRBD1; V: TRBV7-9; length: 14; J: TRBJ2-7; size: once
DNA: TGTGCCAGCAGCGTAGCGTGGACAGGTGACAATTCACCCCTCCACTTT; CDR3: CASSVAWTGDNSPLHF; D: TRBD1; V: TRBV9; length: 16; J: TRBJ1-6; size: -
DNA: TGTGCCTGGAGTGTACGCGGCAGGGGATCCGAGCAGTACTTC; CDR3: CAWSVRGRGSEQYF; D: -; V: TRBV30; length: 14; J: TRBJ2-7; size: -
DNA: TGTGCCAGAGGGGGGGGACACACAGATACGCAGTATTTT; CDR3: CARGGGHTDTQYF; D: -; V: TRBV6-5; length: 13; J: TRBJ2-3; size: few
DNA: TGTGCCAGCAGTTTACAAGCAGGGGGCTCTTCACCCCTCCACTTT; CDR3: CASSLQAGGSSPLHF; D: TRBD1; V: TRBV28; length: 15; J: TRBJ1-6; size: -
DNA: TGTGCCAGCAGTTGGACAGGGGGCAACGAAAAACTGTTTTTT; CDR3: CASSWTGGNEKLFF; D: TRBD1; V: TRBV2; length: 14; J: TRBJ1-4; size: -